The next 25 T cell receptor beta chains were all read from a single sample in a study of beta chain features in type 1 diabetes. Overall study findings and caveats: All four CD4+ subsets of Type 1 diabetes patients contained TCRB CDR3s that were moderately but significantly shorter.

cDNA synthesis used the whole RNA isolate, giving expressed TCRB sequences. The assay was immunoSEQ multiplex PCR, and TCRdb's table has in-frame clones only and misses some. The table shows about 700,000 clones, with roughly 13% occurring only once. No antigen is known for these receptors. The sequencing input was naive CD4+ T cells from blood. The receptors here all came from a young man with type 1 diabetes.

This clone was recorded a few times. CDR3 sequence reads: CAWSDLGYGYTF. The CDR3 DNA sequence: TGTGCCTGGAGTGACCTGGGGTATGGCTACACCTTC. The V call is TRBV30, the J call TRBJ1-2; D is ambiguous. The CDR3 is 12 amino acids. Germline V gives CDR1 GTSNPN, CDR2 SVGIG (reference sequence). Trimming pared 1 base from V and 5 bases from J, leaving 8 bases between. The full variable domain, completed using reference TRBV30 and TRBJ1-2, is SQTIHQWPATLVQPVGSPLSLECTVEGTSNPNLYWYRQAAGRGLQLLFYSVGIGQISSEVPQNLSASRPQDRQFILSSKKLLLSDSGFYLCAWSDLGYGYTFGSGTRLTVV.

This clone has a handful of counts. J is TRBJ2-5 and V is TRBV29-1, with 13 nucleotides matching TRBD2. The CDR3 loop spans 14 amino acids. With V trimmed by 6 bases and J by 4 bases, 5 bases remained unmatched. Germline V gene sequence: CDR1 SQVTM, CDR2 ANQGSEA. As DNA, the CDR3 is TGCAGCGTGACGGGACTAGCGGGACTAGAGACCCAGTACTTC. It codes for CSVTGLAGLETQYF.

The chain has TRBV28 and TRBJ2-7, with TRBD1 identical over 10 bases. V shed 5 bases and J 4 bases; nucleotides not matched to a gene: 11. The CDR3 is 16 amino acids. Germline loops: CDR1 MDHEN, CDR2 SYDVKM. The CDR3 sequence: CASSPPGQGSSYEQYF. CDR3 nucleotides: TGTGCCAGCAGTCCGCCGGGACAGGGGAGCTCTTACGAGCAGTACTTC.

This clone has just a few counts. The chain carries TRBV5-1 and TRBJ2-1, with D perhaps TRBD1 (6 bases). Germline CDR1 SGHRS, CDR2 YFSETQ. The V and J ends lost 0 bases and 6 bases respectively, with 13 bases between them. This CDR3 has 15 residues. The CDR3 is CASSLEGQPVNEQFF. The DNA for the CDR3 is TGCGCCAGCAGCTTGGAAGGACAGCCGGTCAATGAGCAGTTCTTC. Together with reference TRBV5-1 and TRBJ2-1, the CDR3 gives the full variable domain: KAGVTQTPRYLIKTRGQQVTLSCSPISGHRSVSWYQQTPGQGLQFLFEYFSETQRNKGNFPGRFSGRQFSNSRSEMNVSTLELGDSALYLCASSLEGQPVNEQFFGPGTRLTVL.

This clone came up a few times. The chain joins TRBV5-1 to TRBJ1-2, with 9 positions matching TRBD1. There are 16 residues in the CDR3. Germline V gene data show CDR1 as SGHRS and CDR2 as YFSETQ. Unmatched junction bases numbered 7, after V lost 4 bases and J lost 0 bases. Here the CDR3 reads CASSPGQGEANYGYTF. The CDR3 nucleotides read TGCGCCAGCAGCCCGGGACAGGGAGAGGCTAACTATGGCTACACCTTC.

A word on this clone: The same CDR3 also results from other DNA sequences found in this sample. The chain is built from TRBV5-1 and TRBJ2-7, with D possibly TRBD1 on 5 matching bases. The CDR3 sequence is 15 residues long. V lost 0 bases, J lost 1 base, and 11 bases lay in between. Germline assignment: CDR1 SGHRS and CDR2 YFSETQ. CDR3 sequence (DNA): TGCGCCAGCAGCTTGGCCACAGGTGGTTCCTACGAGCAGTACTTC. Amino acids: CASSLATGGSYEQYF.

This clone has just a few counts. The gene calls are TRBV7-9 and TRBJ2-5; no firm D call. CDR1 SEHNR and CDR2 FQNEAQ come from the germline V gene (reference sequence). The CDR3 length is 13 residues. Trimming cost V 8 bases and J 2 bases, with 12 bases left between them. This CDR3 reads CASDGEFQETQYF. The DNA of the CDR3 is TGTGCCAGCGATGGAGAGTTTCAAGAGACCCAGTACTTC.

This clone was seen a few times. The chain recombines TRBV27 with TRBJ2-7; TRBD2 aligns across 7 bases. Germline V lookup: CDR1 MNHEY, CDR2 SMNVEV (reference sequence). J was trimmed by 2 bases and V by 5 bases; bases with no gene match: 9. The CDR3 spans 15 residues. CDR3 residues: CASSPLGGGTYEQYF. Written as DNA, the CDR3 is TGTGCCAGCAGTCCTCTGGGCGGGGGTACCTACGAGCAGTACTTC.

There are a few counts of this clone. The chain uses TRBV5-1 and TRBJ1-1, with TRBD1 as a possible D gene (6 bases). The CDR3 covers 16 residues. In germline, CDR1 is SGHRS, CDR2 YFSETQ. V was cut by 0 bases and J by 0 bases, with 12 bases left in between. The CDR3 spells CASSLGTGQMNTEAFF. In DNA form, the CDR3 reads TGCGCCAGCAGCTTGGGAACTGGACAGATGAACACTGAAGCTTTCTTT.

The J gene is TRBJ1-6, the V gene TRBV5-1, with unresolved D. V lost 0 bases to trimming and J lost 7 bases, with 11 bases between them. Looked up from germline, CDR1 is SGHRS and CDR2 is YFSETQ. The CDR3 length is 15 residues. The CDR3 nucleotides are TGCGCCAGCAGCTTGGGGACGGCGGACAATTCACCCCTCCACTTT. This gives the protein CASSLGTADNSPLHF. Full variable domain (outside the CDR3, taken from reference TRBV5-1 and TRBJ1-6): KAGVTQTPRYLIKTRGQQVTLSCSPISGHRSVSWYQQTPGQGLQFLFEYFSETQRNKGNFPGRFSGRQFSNSRSEMNVSTLELGDSALYLCASSLGTADNSPLHFGNGTRLTVT.

This CDR3 reads CASSLELEMNTEAFF. As DNA, the CDR3 is TGTGCCAGCAGTCTCGAACTGGAGATGAACACTGAAGCTTTCTTT. V usage is TRBV28 and J usage is TRBJ1-1; no clear D gene. This CDR3 comprises 15 residues. V lost 5 bases to trimming and J lost 0 bases, with 13 bases between them. CDR1 and CDR2 from the germline V gene are MDHEN and SYDVKM. Based on the CDR3 plus reference TRBV28 and TRBJ1-1, the full variable domain is DVKVTQSSRYLVKRTGEKVFLECVQDMDHENMFWYRQDPGLGLRLIYFSYDVKMKEKGDIPEGYSVSREKKERFSLILESASTNQTSMYLCASSLELEMNTEAFFGQGTRLTVV.

This clone was detected ten times or more. The chain combines TRBV30 with TRBJ2-6; 7 nucleotides line up with TRBD1. Looked up from germline, CDR1 is GTSNPN and CDR2 is SVGIG (reference sequence). This CDR3 spans 16 amino acids. J was trimmed by 1 base and V by 2 bases; bases with no gene match: 5. CDR3: CAWSRGQISGANVLTF. DNA of the CDR3: TGTGCCTGGAGTAGGGGACAGATTTCTGGGGCCAACGTCCTGACTTTC.

The rearrangement joins TRBV5-1 to TRBJ2-7, with TRBD1 identical over 9 bases. V shed 4 bases, J shed 2 bases, and the junction held 7 bases outside the gene matches. The V gene's germline CDR1 is SGHRS and CDR2 YFSETQ. CDR3 length equals 15 residues. CDR3 residues: CASSPITGGTYEQYF. The CDR3 DNA is TGCGCCAGCAGCCCGATAACAGGGGGCACCTACGAGCAGTACTTC.

In this sample, this clone turned up a few times. The chain has TRBV6-6 and TRBJ2-3; D unresolved. V was trimmed by 2 bases and J by 3 bases, leaving 9 bases between them. The CDR3 spans 14 residues. The V gene's germline CDR1 is MNHNY and CDR2 SVGAGI (reference sequence). This CDR3 reads CASSYGTATDTQYF. For the CDR3, the DNA is TGTGCCAGCAGTTACGGCACAGCGACAGATACGCAGTATTTT.

This clone has a handful of counts. This chain links TRBV7-9 with TRBJ2-3, with 7 nucleotides matching TRBD1. Germline V lookup: CDR1 SEHNR, CDR2 FQNEAQ (reference sequence). This CDR3 is 16 amino acids long. V dropped 3 bases and J dropped 3; count of bases not matched to a gene: 9. CDR3 region: CASSFRGGESTDTQYF. The CDR3 DNA follows: TGTGCCAGCAGCTTTCGAGGGGGCGAGAGTACAGATACGCAGTATTTT.

Only a few counts were recorded for this clone. The chain is built from TRBV30 and TRBJ2-1; TRBD1 matches at 8 bases. With 1 base clipped from V and 1 base from J, the junction kept 15 bases outside the gene matches. The CDR3 consists of 19 residues. CDR1 and CDR2 (germline): GTSNPN, SVGIG (reference sequence). CDR3 region: CAWSAPDRDWVKSYNEQFF. CDR3 nucleotides: TGTGCCTGGAGTGCCCCGGACAGGGACTGGGTAAAATCCTACAATGAGCAGTTCTTC.

This clone was seen a handful of times. V gene TRBV19 combines with J gene TRBJ1-2, with 7 bases that match TRBD1. The CDR3 covers 13 residues. V shed 7 bases and J 4 bases; nucleotides not matched to a gene: 6. CDR1 LNHDA and CDR2 SQIVND come from the germline V gene (reference sequence). As DNA, the CDR3 is TGTGCCAGTACTCCACAGGGGTTCTATGGCTACACCTTC. Protein product: CASTPQGFYGYTF.

The CDR3 nucleotides are TGTGCCAGCAGCTTGCCTAGCGGGGAACCCTACGAGCAGTACTTC. Residues: CASSLPSGEPYEQYF. V gene TRBV5-4 combines with J gene TRBJ2-7; 9 nucleotides line up with TRBD2. The CDR3 runs to 15 residues. Per germline, CDR1 SGHNT and CDR2 YYREEE (reference sequence). Trimming cost V 1 base and J 2 bases; bases outside gene matches: 4.

The J gene is TRBJ2-6, the V gene TRBV7-3, with D uncertain. Deletions cut 1 base from V and 4 bases from J, with 14 bases between. This CDR3 comprises 17 residues. CDR1 and CDR2 (germline): SGHTA, FQGTGA. DNA of the CDR3: TGTGCCAGCAGCTTAAGGGCAGGTCCTTTCGGGGCCAACGTCCTGACTTTC. Translating gives CASSLRAGPFGANVLTF.

This clone was observed a few times. This chain uses TRBV27 with TRBJ2-3; D is ambiguous. Germline loops: CDR1 MNHEY, CDR2 SMNVEV (reference sequence). Deletions cut 4 bases from V and 1 base from J, with 9 bases between. The CDR3 is 14 amino acids. CDR3 DNA: TGTGCCAGCAGTTGGTGGGGTGGCACAGATACGCAGTATTTT. Protein sequence: CASSWWGGTDTQYF.

This sequence joins TRBV29-1 and TRBJ2-1; no reliable D call. Germline values: CDR1 SQVTM, CDR2 ANQGSEA. The length of the CDR3 is 11 residues. Trimming pared 4 bases from V and 7 bases from J, leaving 8 bases between. DNA for the CDR3: TGCAGCGTTGGAGGTGCGAATGAGCAGTTCTTC. Residues: CSVGGANEQFF.

J is TRBJ1-4 and V is TRBV18; 8 bases match TRBD1. The germline gives CDR1 KGHSH, CDR2 LQKENI. The trim removed 3 bases at V and 4 bases at J, leaving 4 bases unmatched. The CDR3 loop spans 15 amino acids. DNA for the CDR3: TGTGCCAGCTCACCTCCGGGACAGGTTAATGAAAAACTGTTTTTT. Residues: CASSPPGQVNEKLFF.

In the case of this clone: This CDR3 is also generated by other DNA sequences in the sample. The chain carries TRBV5-4 and TRBJ2-5, with 10 bases identical to TRBD2. CDR1 SGHNT and CDR2 YYREEE come from the germline V gene (reference sequence). The CDR3 has 15 amino acids. The J segment lost 2 bases and the V segment lost 0 bases, leaving 1 base of the junction unmatched. CDR3 in DNA: TGTGCCAGCAGCTTGGCTAGCGGGGGACAAGAGACCCAGTACTTC. This encodes CASSLASGGQETQYF.

The genes are TRBV5-8 and TRBJ1-6; possible D gene TRBD1, 5 bases. CDR3 size: 14 residues. V was shortened by 0 bases and J by 8 bases, with 9 bases between the two germline ends. CDR1 and CDR2 (germline): SGHTS, YDEGEE. The CDR3 DNA follows: TGTGCCAGCAGCTTGGCCGGGGGAGATTCACCCCTCCACTTT. Translated: CASSLAGGDSPLHF.

The gene calls are TRBV25-1 and TRBJ1-2, with 7 bases matching TRBD1. CDR1 and CDR2 (germline): MGHDK, SYGVNS. The junction had 8 bases not matched to a gene; V was cut back by 7 bases and J by 0 bases. This CDR3 contains 15 residues. This chain's CDR3 is CASKPTGPSNYGYTF. The CDR3 DNA follows: TGTGCCAGCAAACCGACAGGGCCTTCTAACTATGGCTACACCTTC.